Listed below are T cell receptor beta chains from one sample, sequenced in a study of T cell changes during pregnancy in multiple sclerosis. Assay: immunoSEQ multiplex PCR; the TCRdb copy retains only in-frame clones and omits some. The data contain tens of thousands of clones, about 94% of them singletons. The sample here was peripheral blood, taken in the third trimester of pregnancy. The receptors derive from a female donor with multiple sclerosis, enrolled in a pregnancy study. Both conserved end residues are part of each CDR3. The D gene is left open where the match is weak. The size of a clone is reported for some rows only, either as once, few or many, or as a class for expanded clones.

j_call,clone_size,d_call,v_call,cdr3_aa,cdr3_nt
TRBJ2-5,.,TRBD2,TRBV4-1,CASSHGTSGSEETQYF,TGCGCCAGCAGCCATGGGACTAGCGGGAGTGAAGAGACCCAGTACTTC
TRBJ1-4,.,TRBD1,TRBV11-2,CASSSGQPNEKLFF,TGTGCCAGCAGCTCGGGACAGCCAAATGAAAAACTGTTTTTT
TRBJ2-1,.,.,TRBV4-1,CASSQVSTEQFF,TGCGCCAGCAGCCAAGTATCTACTGAGCAGTTCTTC
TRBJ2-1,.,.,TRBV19,CASSIPYPYNEQFF,TGTGCCAGTAGTATCCCTTATCCCTACAATGAGCAGTTCTTC
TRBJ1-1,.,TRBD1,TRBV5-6,CASSQTGTASEAFF,TGTGCCAGCAGCCAAACCGGGACAGCGAGTGAAGCTTTCTTT
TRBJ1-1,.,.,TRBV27,CASSPQEGITEAFF,TGTGCCAGCAGTCCGCAAGAGGGTATCACTGAAGCTTTCTTT
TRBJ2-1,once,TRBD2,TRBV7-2,CASSNHLAGSYNEQFF,TGTGCCAGCAGCAACCATCTAGCGGGATCCTACAATGAGCAGTTCTTC
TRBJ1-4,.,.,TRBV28,CASRAGVATNEKLFF,TGTGCCAGCAGGGCGGGGGTTGCAACTAATGAAAAACTGTTTTTT
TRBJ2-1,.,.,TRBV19,CASSTGSYAHNEQFF,TGTGCCAGTAGTACGGGATCGTACGCACACAATGAGCAGTTCTTC
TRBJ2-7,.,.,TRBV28,CASSLSAGLAIDEQYF,TGTGCCAGCAGTTTATCTGCAGGTTTAGCGATCGACGAGCAGTACTTC
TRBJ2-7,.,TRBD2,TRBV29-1,CSVRGASRSSYEQYF,TGCAGCGTGCGGGGGGCTAGCAGGAGCTCCTACGAGCAGTACTTC
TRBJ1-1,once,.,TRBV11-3,CASSLDRQRNTEAFF,TGTGCCAGCAGCTTAGACCGACAGCGGAACACTGAAGCTTTCTTT
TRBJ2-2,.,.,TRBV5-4,CASSLGATNTGELFF,TGTGCCAGCAGCTTGGGGGCAACGAACACCGGGGAGCTGTTTTTT
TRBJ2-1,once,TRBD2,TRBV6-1,CASRTWGLNNEQFF,TGTGCCAGCAGGACCTGGGGACTAAACAATGAGCAGTTCTTC
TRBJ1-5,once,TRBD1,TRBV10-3,CAISGQDSNQPQHF,TGTGCCATCAGCGGACAGGATAGCAATCAGCCCCAGCATTTT
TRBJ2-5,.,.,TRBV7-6,CASSARQETQYF,TGTGCCAGCAGCGCTAGACAAGAGACCCAGTACTTC
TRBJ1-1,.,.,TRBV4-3,CASSQKMTGGTEAFF,TGCGCCAGCAGCCAAAAAATGACGGGGGGCACTGAAGCTTTCTTT
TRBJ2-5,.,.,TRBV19,CASSIDHRLQQETQYF,TGTGCCAGTAGTATAGATCACCGGCTACAGCAAGAGACCCAGTACTTC
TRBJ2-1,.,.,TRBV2,CASSEFSPGSSYNEQFF,TGTGCCAGCAGTGAATTCTCCCCAGGTTCCTCCTACAATGAGCAGTTCTTC
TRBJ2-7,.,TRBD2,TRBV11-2,CASSLRTSGSEQYF,TGTGCCAGCAGCTTGCGGACTAGCGGGAGCGAGCAGTACTTC
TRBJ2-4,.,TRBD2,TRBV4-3,CASSQDWEGSNIQYF,TGCGCCAGCAGCCAAGATTGGGAGGGGTCGAACATTCAGTACTTC
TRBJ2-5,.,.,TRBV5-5,CASSLVSLQETQYF,TGTGCCAGCAGCTTGGTATCCTTACAAGAGACCCAGTACTTC
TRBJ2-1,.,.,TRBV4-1,CASSRTPGYNEQFF,TGCGCCAGCAGCCGCACCCCGGGGTACAATGAGCAGTTCTTC
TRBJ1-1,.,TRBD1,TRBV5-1,CASSWTTGGNTEAFF,TGCGCCAGCAGCTGGACGACAGGGGGCAACACTGAAGCTTTCTTT
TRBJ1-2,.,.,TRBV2,CASRKGLHYTF,TGTGCCAGCAGGAAAGGACTCCACTACACCTTC
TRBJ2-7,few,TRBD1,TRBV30,CAWKKGGTGTHEQYF,TGTGCCTGGAAGAAGGGAGGGACAGGGACGCACGAGCAGTACTTC
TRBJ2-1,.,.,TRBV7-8,CASSLAGATLGQFF,TGTGCCAGCAGCTTAGCAGGGGCAACCTTAGGGCAGTTCTTC
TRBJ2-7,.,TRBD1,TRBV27,CASRGPGQGSNEQYF,TGTGCCAGCAGAGGCCCGGGACAGGGGTCCAACGAGCAGTACTTC
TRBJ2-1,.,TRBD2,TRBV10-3,CAISESSGSEQFF,TGTGCCATCAGTGAGTCGAGCGGGAGTGAGCAGTTCTTC
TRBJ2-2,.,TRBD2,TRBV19,CASSWGLAGNTGELFF,TGTGCCAGTAGCTGGGGACTAGCGGGAAACACCGGGGAGCTGTTTTTT
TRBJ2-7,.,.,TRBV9,CASSGPGEQYF,TGTGCCAGCAGCGGTCCAGGGGAGCAGTACTTC